The 4 T cell receptor beta chains below come from one sample, sequenced in a study of cytomegalovirus exposure and HLA in healthy donors. Method: immunoSEQ multiplex PCR; TCRdb's copy keeps in-frame clones and lacks some. The repertoire holds about 130,000 clones, more than 80% seen once, with around 6% in the top ten. Material: PBMCs. The receptors were gathered from a woman aged 25 to 39 in good health and CMV-seropositive.

The chain employs TRBV6-5 and TRBJ1-1; TRBD1 aligns across 8 bases. The CDR3 is 13 residues long. The germline gives CDR1 MNHEY, CDR2 SVGAGI. The V segment lost 5 bases and the J segment 5 bases; nucleotides outside the gene matches: 4. CDR3 sequence: CASSLRGRTEAFF. In nucleotides, the CDR3 is TGTGCCAGCAGTCTCAGGGGGCGTACTGAAGCTTTCTTT.

This sequence joins TRBV2 and TRBJ2-7; D remains ambiguous. CDR1 is SNHLY and CDR2 is FYNNEI in the germline V gene. Trimming removed 2 bases at V and 3 bases at J, with 11 bases between. The CDR3 is 14 residues long. CDR3 DNA: TGTGCCAGCAGTGAATGGCAGTTCTTCTACGAGCAGTACTTC. As protein: CASSEWQFFYEQYF.

The gene calls are TRBV5-6 and TRBJ2-3; 9 bases map to TRBD2. The CDR3 spans 14 residues. The germline V gene has CDR1 SGHDT and CDR2 YYEEEE. Losses at the gene ends were 2 bases for V and 6 bases for J; bases not matched to a gene: 4. CDR3 DNA: TGTGCCAGCAGCTTACGAAGCGGGGGGGATACGCAGTATTTT. It codes for CASSLRSGGDTQYF.

The chain combines TRBV28 with TRBJ1-1; 7 bases are shared with TRBD1. The V gene's germline CDR1 is MDHEN and CDR2 SYDVKM. There are 14 residues in the CDR3. Losses at the gene ends were 6 bases for V and 1 base for J; bases not matched to a gene: 5. The CDR3 sequence: CASSWDRSNTEAFF. CDR3 coding DNA: TGTGCCAGCAGCTGGGACAGATCGAACACTGAAGCTTTCTTT.